Included here is one T cell receptor (beta chain) sequence, with context. Antigen specificity is unknown. The libraries were made with immunoSEQ version 4 in survey mode. The protocol was immunoSEQ multiplex PCR, while the TCRdb copy is restricted to in-frame clones and leaves out a portion. The sample yields about 45,000 clones, 88% seen once. This nonspecific control used anti-CD3/anti-CD28 bead stimulation of CD4+ T cells. Sorting selected CD4+ T cells upregulating both CD40 ligand and CD69. CD4+ T cell counts exceeded 400 cells/uL; CMV serology was positive. CD8-depleted PBMCs were stimulated 15 to 20 hours with anti-CD28/CD49d costimulation, CD40-blocking antibody and enfuvirtide. These data belong to a study of persistence of HIV-infected CD4 T cells. Points from the study as a whole: Proviral oligoclonality tracked with TCR oligoclonality within the same sorted cells.

This CDR3 region has 17 residues. With 6 bases clipped from V and 0 bases from J, the junction kept 14 bases outside the gene matches. The germline CDR1 and CDR2 sequences are KGHSH and LQKENI. The material was CD4+ T cells sorted from PBMCs after roughly 18-hour stimulation, obtained from a patient who received antiretroviral therapy. The chain couples TRBV18 to TRBJ2-7, with TRBD2 matching over 7 bases. This receptor was identified in an adult woman with HIV who was CMV-seropositive. CDR3 DNA sequence: TGTGCCAGCTCCCCAATGGGGGGGTCATCGCGCTCCTACGAGCAGTACTTC. Its translation is CASSPMGGSSRSYEQYF.